The source of this T cell receptor (beta chain) is a study of T cells in Graves' hyperthyroidism and ophthalmopathy. Study-level points and caveats: Stable hyperthyroidism and ophthalmopathy were separated using 13 V-J signatures. In the blood, most expanded thyroid clonotypes above 0.001 appeared as well.

The CDR3 sequence is 13 residues long. In germline, CDR1 is SGHDT, CDR2 YYEEEE. Trimming removed 2 bases from V and 6 bases from J, with 12 bases in between. Many counts were recorded for this clonotype. Its matching antigen is unknown. RNA transcripts served as the template for amplifying TCR beta CDR3 regions. The TCR CDR3 first-round RT-PCR relied on the HTBI primer set. TCRdb reprocessed the multiplex PCR reads via MiXCR and lists one record per CDR3 protein. The table lists 540,000 or so distinct CDR3 sequences, about 45% of them singletons. This rearrangement joins TRBV5-6 to TRBJ2-7; no firm D call. The sequence derives from an adult woman with Graves' disease, either hyperthyroidism or ophthalmopathy (not recorded which). Sequencing was done on a sample of peripheral blood or thyroid tissue (not recorded which). This CDR3 is CASSFGTAREQYF. The CDR3 nucleotides are TGTGCCAGCAGCTTCGGAACAGCCCGCGAGCAGTACTTC.